This paragraph covers one T cell receptor (beta chain) sequence. From germline, CDR1 is SGHVS and CDR2 FNYEAQ. The ends lost 5 bases at V and 4 bases at J; junction bases unmatched: 2. CDR3 size: 14 residues. The entry originates in a study of shared clonotypes between healthy human individuals. Study overall: A couple of women and a few men aged 18 to 49 made up the donors.

Data came from immunoSEQ multiplex PCR; TCRdb stores just in-frame clones and leaves some out. This sample yields 2 million to 2.5 million clones, of which 85% to 95% are seen a single time; roughly 0.34% belongs to the top ten. This receptor was taken from a man between 18 and 35 years old in good health. Some clones in this sample may be carry-over from other donors' samples. The sequenced sample consisted of naive CD4+ T cells from PBMCs. Stated subset: CD45RA+ positively selected. This chain joins TRBV7-6 and TRBJ2-1; 10 bases are shared with TRBD2. The CDR3 coding sequence is TGTGCCAGCAGCCGGACTAGCGGTTACAATGAGCAGTTCTTC. This translates into CASSRTSGYNEQFF.